This T cell receptor (beta chain) was found in a study of T-cell reconstitution after alpha-beta-depleted transplantation in children. Study results and caveats: At day 60, the high TCRbeta diversity found in some patients originated from recipient T cells and thymic progenitors that had survived. One year post-transplant, T-cell counts and diversity were largely derived from T cells produced anew.

There are many counts of this clonotype. The antigen is not known. Germline V gene sequence: CDR1 SQVTM, CDR2 ANQGSEA. Losses at the gene ends were 4 bases for V and 2 bases for J; bases not matched to a gene: 13. The CDR3 has 18 residues. During its preparation, the TCRbeta library received unique molecular identifiers. MiXCR, run by TCRdb on the PCR reads, gives a single entry per CDR3 protein. Counted here are about 590,000 distinct CDR3 sequences, 10% to 15% occurring once; the ten biggest clones make up over 2%. The input for sequencing was PBMCs, mostly from graft donor cells, taken 360 days after TCRalphabeta/CD19-depleted stem cell transplant. This chain uses TRBV29-1 with TRBJ2-1; 11 bases are a match to TRBD2. This clonotype originated in a male patient under 18 who had a stem cell transplant for acute myeloid leukemia, so the T cells may come from the graft donor. CDR3 region: CSVGSLLLTSGTYNEQFF. In DNA form, the CDR3 reads TGCAGCGTTGGTTCCCTCCTCTTGACTAGCGGGACCTACAATGAGCAGTTCTTC.